This is a list of T cell receptor beta chains from one sample in a study of shared clonotypes between healthy human individuals. Profiling relied on immunoSEQ multiplex PCR, and the TCRdb table lists in-frame clones only, not all of them. Among a few hundred thousand clones, less than 98% were seen once, and the ten largest hold around 0.058%. Input material: naive CD4+ T cells sorted from blood. The receptors stem from a woman in her thirties in good health. Both conserved end residues are part of each CDR3. Each record gives: clone size, J gene, D gene, V gene, CDR3 DNA, CDR3 protein. The D gene is left open where the match is weak. Size is stated for part of the rows, as once, few or many counts, or as a class when the clone is expanded.

-	TRBJ2-6	-	TRBV7-9	TGTGCCAGCAGCTTGGCGGGGCAGGGGTCTGGGGCCAACGTCCTGACTTTC	CASSLAGQGSGANVLTF
-	TRBJ2-1	-	TRBV5-4	TGTGCCAGCAGCCCCAGCCCAGACAATGAGCAGTTCTTC	CASSPSPDNEQFF
-	TRBJ2-7	TRBD1	TRBV7-2	TGTGCCAGCAGCTTAGAACAGGGGGCCTACGAGCAGTACTTC	CASSLEQGAYEQYF
-	TRBJ1-5	-	TRBV28	TGTGCCAGCAGTTTGTCAGGGAGGGGGCAGCCCCAGCATTTT	CASSLSGRGQPQHF
-	TRBJ2-3	TRBD2	TRBV11-2	TGTGCCAGCAGCTCCCGAAGGGGAGCGGGAGGGATAGATACGCAGTATTTT	CASSSRRGAGGIDTQYF
-	TRBJ1-1	-	TRBV9	TGTGCCAGCAGCGTAGAGGGCGGGATTGACACTGAAGCTTTCTTT	CASSVEGGIDTEAFF
-	TRBJ2-3	TRBD2	TRBV28	TGTGCCAGCACTGCTAGCGGGAGAACAGATACGCAGTATTTT	CASTASGRTDTQYF
-	TRBJ2-2	TRBD1	TRBV19	TGTGCCAGTAGTATCTCACAGGGGACCGGGGAGCTGTTTTTT	CASSISQGTGELFF
-	TRBJ2-3	-	TRBV29-1	TGCAGCGTTCGGTCGAGGATCACAGATACGCAGTATTTT	CSVRSRITDTQYF
-	TRBJ2-2	-	TRBV28	TGTGCCAGCAGTTTAAGGACAACGAACACCGGGGAGCTGTTTTTT	CASSLRTTNTGELFF
-	TRBJ1-6	-	TRBV28	TGTGCCACCACTATGACCGCAGGACCCCTCCACTTT	CATTMTAGPLHF
-	TRBJ2-7	-	TRBV11-2	TGTGCCAGCAGCTTTACACAAACCTACGAGCAGTACTTC	CASSFTQTYEQYF
-	TRBJ2-6	TRBD1	TRBV6-6	TGTGCCAGCAGAGGACAGGGGAGGGGGGCCAACGTCCTGACTTTC	CASRGQGRGANVLTF
once	TRBJ2-1	TRBD2	TRBV27	TGTGCCAGCAGTTTAGCTAGCGGGAGATCAGGTTACAATGAGCAGTTCTTC	CASSLASGRSGYNEQFF
-	TRBJ1-1	-	TRBV4-1	TGCGCCAGCAGCCTTGAACAGAACACTGAAGCTTTCTTT	CASSLEQNTEAFF
-	TRBJ2-7	-	TRBV30	TGTGCCGCCTCTAACGCCTATCCTTACGAGCAGTACTTC	CAASNAYPYEQYF